This paragraph reports one T cell receptor (beta chain). Profiling relied on immunoSEQ multiplex PCR, and the TCRdb table lists in-frame clones only, not all of them. Found here are about 200,000 clones, approximately 93% of them singletons; the top ten hold 1%. This sample is part of a study of T cell responses to AZD1222 COVID-19 vaccine. Germline V lookup: CDR1 SGHTA, CDR2 FQGNSA. The J segment lost 4 bases and the V segment lost 4 bases, leaving 10 bases of the junction unmatched. The CDR3 covers 16 residues. The sample in question was peripheral blood, obtained 28 days after the second AZD1222 dose. This clonotype was obtained from an adult who received the AZD1222 COVID-19 vaccine. The chain couples TRBV7-2 to TRBJ2-1, with TRBD2 identical over 7 bases. For the CDR3, the DNA is TGTGCCAGCAGCTCTAGAGCTAGCGGTACGTACAATGAGCAGTTCTTC. It specifies CASSSRASGTYNEQFF.